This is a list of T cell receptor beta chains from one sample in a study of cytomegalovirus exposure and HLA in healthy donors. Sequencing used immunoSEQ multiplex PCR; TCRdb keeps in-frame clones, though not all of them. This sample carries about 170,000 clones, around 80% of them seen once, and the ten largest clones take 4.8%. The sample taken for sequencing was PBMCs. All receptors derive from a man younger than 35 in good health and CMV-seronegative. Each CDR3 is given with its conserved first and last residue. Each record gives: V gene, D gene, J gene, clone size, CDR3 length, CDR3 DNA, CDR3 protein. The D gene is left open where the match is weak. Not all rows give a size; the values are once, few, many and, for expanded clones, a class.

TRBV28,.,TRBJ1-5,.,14,TGTGCCAGCAGGTACAGGGCTAGCAATCAGCCCCAGCATTTT,CASRYRASNQPQHF
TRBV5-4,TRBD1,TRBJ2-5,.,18,TGTGCCAGCAGCTTGGTCGGCTGGGACAGGGAGACGAAAGAGACCCAGTACTTC,CASSLVGWDRETKETQYF
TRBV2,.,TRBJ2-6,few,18,TGTGCCAGCAGTGAAGCTTGGACAAGCACCTCTGGGGCCAACGTCCTGACTTTC,CASSEAWTSTSGANVLTF
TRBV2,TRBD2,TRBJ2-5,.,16,TGTGCCAGCAGTGAAACTAGCGGGGCCCCCCTGGAGACCCAGTACTTC,CASSETSGAPLETQYF
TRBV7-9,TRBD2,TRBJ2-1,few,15,TGTGCCATTCCACCTAGCGGGGGATTAAACAATGAGCAGTTCTTC,CAIPPSGGLNNEQFF
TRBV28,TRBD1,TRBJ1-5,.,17,TGTGCCAGCAGTTTATGGATCGGACAGGGTAGCAATCAGCCCCAGCATTTT,CASSLWIGQGSNQPQHF
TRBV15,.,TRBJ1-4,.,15,TGTGCCACGGGAAGGGGGGGGGACCCTGCGGGAAAACTGTTTTTT,CATGRGGDPAGKLFF
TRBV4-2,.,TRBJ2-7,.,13,TGTGCCAGCAGACCCAGGGGATTCCACGAGCAGTACTTC,CASRPRGFHEQYF
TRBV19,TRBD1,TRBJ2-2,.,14,TGTGCCAGTAGTATCGACAGGGGGGTGGGGGAGCTGTTTTTT,CASSIDRGVGELFF
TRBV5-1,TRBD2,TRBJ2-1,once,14,TGCGCCAGCAGCTTAGGGACTAGATACAATGAGCAGTTCTTC,CASSLGTRYNEQFF
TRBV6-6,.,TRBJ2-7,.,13,TGTGCCAGCCTTTCCAGGGAAAAGGGGTGGCAGTACTTC,CASLSREKGWQYF
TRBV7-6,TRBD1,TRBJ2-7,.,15,TGTGCCAGCAGCACAACCTCGACAGGGTACCACGAGCAGTACTTC,CASSTTSTGYHEQYF
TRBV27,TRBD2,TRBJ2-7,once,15,TGTGCCAGCACCCGACGGCGGGAGGGCTTCAACGAGCAGTACTTC,CASTRRREGFNEQYF
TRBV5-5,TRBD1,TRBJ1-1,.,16,TGTGCCAGCAGCCAACGCGGACAGGGAGGACGCACTGAAGCTTTCTTT,CASSQRGQGGRTEAFF
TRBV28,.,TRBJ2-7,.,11,TGTGCCAGCAGTCCAGGGATTGAGCAGTACTTC,CASSPGIEQYF
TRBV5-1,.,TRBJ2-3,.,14,TGCGCCAGCAGTGGCAGGGGCCACACAGATACGCAGTATTTT,CASSGRGHTDTQYF
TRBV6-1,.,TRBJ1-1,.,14,TGTGCCAGCGGAATAGGGGGAAGGTACACTGAAGCTTTCTTT,CASGIGGRYTEAFF
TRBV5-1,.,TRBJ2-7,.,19,TGCGCCAGCAGCCTTGACAGGCCGATAAGTCCATCGAACTCCTACGAGCAGTACTTC,CASSLDRPISPSNSYEQYF
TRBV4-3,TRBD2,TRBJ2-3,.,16,TGCGCCAGCAGCCCGACGACTAGCGGGACGACCCATACGCAGTATTTT,CASSPTTSGTTHTQYF
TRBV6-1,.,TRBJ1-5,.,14,TGTGCCAGCAGTGATAGGGGCCGCGATCAGCCCCAGCATTTT,CASSDRGRDQPQHF
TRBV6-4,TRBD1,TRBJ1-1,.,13,TGTGCCAGCAGCAGGGGGCCGGGTACTGAAGCTTTCTTT,CASSRGPGTEAFF
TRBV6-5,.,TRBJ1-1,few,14,TGTGCCAGCAGTTCTCTACAGGGGAACACTGAAGCTTTCTTT,CASSSLQGNTEAFF
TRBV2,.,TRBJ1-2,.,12,TGTGCCAGCAGTGTACGGGTGTGGGGCTACACCTTC,CASSVRVWGYTF
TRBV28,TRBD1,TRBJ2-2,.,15,TGTGCCAGCAGTTTACCTCAGGGGGCCACCGGGGAGCTGTTTTTT,CASSLPQGATGELFF
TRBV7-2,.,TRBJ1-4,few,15,TGTGCCAGCAGCCCGAGATGGGGACTTCTCGAGGAACTGTTTTTT,CASSPRWGLLEELFF
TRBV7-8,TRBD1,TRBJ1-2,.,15,TGTGCCAGCAGCTCCCAGTTGACAGGGGTTGCTGGCTACACCTTC,CASSSQLTGVAGYTF
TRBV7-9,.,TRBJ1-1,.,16,TGTGCCAGCAGCCCAGCCAGCGGGGCTATGAACACTGAAGCTTTCTTT,CASSPASGAMNTEAFF
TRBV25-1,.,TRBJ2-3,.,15,TGTGCCAGCAGCAGTCCCGGGACTGGTTCAGATACGCAGTATTTT,CASSSPGTGSDTQYF
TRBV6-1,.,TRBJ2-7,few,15,TGTGCCAGCAGTGACCGCAGGGTATCTGGATACGAGCAGTACTTC,CASSDRRVSGYEQYF
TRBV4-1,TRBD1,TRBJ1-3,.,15,TGCGCCAGCAGCCAAGGTCAGGGGGCTGGAAACACCATATATTTT,CASSQGQGAGNTIYF
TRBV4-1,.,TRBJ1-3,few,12,TGCGCCAGCAGCCAGAGTGGAAACACCATATATTTT,CASSQSGNTIYF
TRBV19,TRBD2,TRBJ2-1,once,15,TGTGCCAGTAGTGGACGACTAGCGAGTCACCATGAGCAGTTCTTC,CASSGRLASHHEQFF
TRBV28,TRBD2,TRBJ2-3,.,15,TGTGCCAGCAGTCCTTTGGGCGGGAGTACAGATACGCAGTATTTT,CASSPLGGSTDTQYF
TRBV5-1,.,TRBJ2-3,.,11,TGCGCCAGCCACGACACATTTACGCAGTATTTT,CASHDTFTQYF
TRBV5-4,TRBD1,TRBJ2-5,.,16,TGTGCCAGCAGCTCCTCCCGGGACAGGGGAACAGAGACCCAGTACTTC,CASSSSRDRGTETQYF
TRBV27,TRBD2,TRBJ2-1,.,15,TGTGCCAGCAGACTACTAGCGGGGTCCTACAATGAGCAGTTCTTC,CASRLLAGSYNEQFF
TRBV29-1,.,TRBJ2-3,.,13,TGCAGCGGCAGGGTACCTAGCACAGATACGCAGTATTTT,CSGRVPSTDTQYF
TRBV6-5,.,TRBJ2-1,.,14,TGTGCCAGCAGTTACTCCGGGAGACACAATGAGCAGTTCTTC,CASSYSGRHNEQFF
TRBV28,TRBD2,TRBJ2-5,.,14,TGTGCCAGCAACCCTGCGGGAGCCCAAGAGACCCAGTACTTC,CASNPAGAQETQYF
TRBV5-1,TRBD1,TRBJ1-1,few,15,TGCGCCAGCAGCTTGGGACAGGGGTGGGGGACTGAAGCTTTCTTT,CASSLGQGWGTEAFF
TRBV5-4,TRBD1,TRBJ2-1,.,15,TGTGCCAGCAGAGCCGACAGGGGATCTTACAATGAGCAGTTCTTC,CASRADRGSYNEQFF
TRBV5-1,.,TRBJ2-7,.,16,TGCGCCAGCTCTGATGCGGGACTCAGCTACTCCTACGAGCAGTACTTC,CASSDAGLSYSYEQYF
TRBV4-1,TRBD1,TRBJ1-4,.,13,TGCGCCAGCAGCCAACACAGGGGGGAGAAACTGTTTTTT,CASSQHRGEKLFF
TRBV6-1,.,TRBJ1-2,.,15,TGTGCCAGCAGTGAGGTCTTCAGGGGTATCTATGGCTACACCTTC,CASSEVFRGIYGYTF
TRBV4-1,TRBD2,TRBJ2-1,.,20,TGCGCCAGCAGCCGTCAAGGTCCTAGCGGGGGGGCTACTGCCTACAATGAGCAGTTCTTC,CASSRQGPSGGATAYNEQFF
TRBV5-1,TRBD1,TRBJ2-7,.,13,TGCGCCAGCGGCCACAGGGGGGTCTACGAGCAGTACTTC,CASGHRGVYEQYF